The text below deals with one T cell receptor beta chain. This sample stems from a study of T cells in narcolepsy. The V gene's germline CDR1 is KGHSH and CDR2 LQKENI. The CDR3 has 14 amino acids. Trimming pared 2 bases from V and 4 bases from J, leaving 12 bases between. Libraries were prepared by immunoSEQ multiplex PCR; TCRdb keeps only in-frame clonotypes and omits some of them. Of fewer than 30,000 clones detected, 86% appear once; the ten largest clones hold roughly 1.1%. The sequencing sample was made of CD45RA- memory CD4+ T cells from PBMCs. The source of this sequence is a human donor with narcolepsy. This chain uses TRBV18 with TRBJ2-7, with D maybe TRBD1 (5 bases). CDR3 sequence: CASSPGASTYEQYF. CDR3 DNA sequence: TGTGCCAGCTCACCAGGGGCTTCGACGTACGAGCAGTACTTC.